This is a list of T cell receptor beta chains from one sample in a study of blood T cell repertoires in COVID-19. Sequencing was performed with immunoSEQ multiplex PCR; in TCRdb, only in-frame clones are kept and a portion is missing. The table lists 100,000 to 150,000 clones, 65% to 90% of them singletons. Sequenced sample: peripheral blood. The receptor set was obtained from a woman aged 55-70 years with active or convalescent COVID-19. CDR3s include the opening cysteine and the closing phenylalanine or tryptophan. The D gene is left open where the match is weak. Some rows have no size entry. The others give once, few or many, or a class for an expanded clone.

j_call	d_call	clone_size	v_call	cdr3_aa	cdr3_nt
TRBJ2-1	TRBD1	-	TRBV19	CASRQAGTGSFFMNNEQFF	TGTGCCAGTCGACAAGCGGGGACAGGGTCCTTTTTCATGAACAATGAGCAGTTCTTC
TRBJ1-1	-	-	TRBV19	CASSAAYATEAFF	TGTGCCAGTAGCGCCGCCTATGCCACTGAAGCTTTCTTT
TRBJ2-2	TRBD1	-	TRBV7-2	CASSPFRDRFGELFF	TGTGCCAGCAGCCCATTCCGGGACAGATTCGGGGAGCTGTTTTTT
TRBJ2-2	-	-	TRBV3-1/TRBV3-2	CASSQDPLTTNTGELFF	TGTGCCAGCAGCCAAGATCCGCTGACTACGAACACCGGGGAGCTGTTTTTT
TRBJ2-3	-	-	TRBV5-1	CASSRDSRADTQYF	TGCGCCAGCTCCCGGGACTCTCGGGCAGATACGCAGTATTTT
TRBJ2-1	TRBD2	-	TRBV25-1	CASSEYGGLAGYNEQFF	TGTGCCAGCAGTGAATATGGGGGACTAGCGGGGTACAATGAGCAGTTCTTC
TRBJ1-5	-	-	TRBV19	CASSQFSGIDQPQHF	TGTGCCAGTAGTCAGTTCTCAGGGATCGATCAGCCCCAGCATTTT
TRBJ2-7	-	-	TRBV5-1	CASSPHGGESYEQYF	TGCGCCAGCAGCCCCCATGGAGGGGAGTCCTACGAGCAGTACTTC
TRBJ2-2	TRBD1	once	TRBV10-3	CAIRQGQMNTGELFF	TGTGCCATCAGGCAGGGACAGATGAACACCGGGGAGCTGTTTTTT
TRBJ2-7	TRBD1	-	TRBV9	CASSVEGQGAGEQYF	TGTGCCAGCAGCGTAGAGGGACAGGGGGCCGGTGAGCAGTACTTC
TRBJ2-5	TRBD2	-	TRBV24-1	CATSDFSSGGPQETQYF	TGTGCCACCAGTGATTTCTCTAGCGGGGGGCCCCAAGAGACCCAGTACTTC
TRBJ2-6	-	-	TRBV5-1	CASSFIVVSSGANVLTF	TGCGCCAGCAGCTTCATTGTAGTTTCCTCTGGGGCCAACGTCCTGACTTTC
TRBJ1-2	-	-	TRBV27	CASTFRAGIGGYTF	TGTGCCAGCACGTTTCGAGCGGGTATAGGTGGCTACACCTTC
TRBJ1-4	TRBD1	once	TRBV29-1	CSVSDRGLEKLFF	TGCAGCGTTTCGGACAGGGGGCTAGAAAAACTGTTTTTT
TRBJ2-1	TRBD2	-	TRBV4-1	CASSQVPRLAVGVEQFF	TGCGCCAGCAGCCAAGTTCCCAGACTAGCGGTAGGGGTAGAGCAGTTCTTC
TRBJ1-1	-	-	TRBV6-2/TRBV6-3	CASSYIQQDQEAFF	TGTGCCAGCAGTTACATCCAACAGGACCAAGAAGCTTTCTTT
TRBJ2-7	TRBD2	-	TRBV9	CASSVVAAGGQDEQYF	TGTGCCAGCAGCGTAGTTGCAGCGGGAGGCCAAGACGAGCAGTACTTC
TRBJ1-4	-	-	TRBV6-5	CASSYQLATNEKLFF	TGTGCCAGCAGTTACCAGCTAGCAACTAATGAAAAACTGTTTTTT
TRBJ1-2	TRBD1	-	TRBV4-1	CASSQDGTGGGYGYTF	TGCGCCAGCAGCCAGGACGGGACAGGGGGCGGCTATGGCTACACCTTC
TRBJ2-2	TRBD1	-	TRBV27	CASSFFRTGGVGNTGELFF	TGTGCCAGCAGTTTTTTCAGGACAGGGGGTGTTGGTAACACCGGGGAGCTGTTTTTT
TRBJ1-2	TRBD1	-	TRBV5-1	CASSLASQGASGYTF	TGCGCCAGCAGCTTGGCCTCACAGGGGGCGAGTGGCTACACCTTC
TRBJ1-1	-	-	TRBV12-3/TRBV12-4	CASSLGSAAEAFF	TGTGCCAGCAGTTTAGGCAGTGCGGCTGAAGCTTTCTTT
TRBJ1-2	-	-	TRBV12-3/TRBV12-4	CASSLGASKTTF	TGTGCCAGCAGTTTAGGGGCGTCTAAGACCACCTTC
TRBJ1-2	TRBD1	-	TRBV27	CASSQGTGVLGYTF	TGTGCCAGCAGTCAGGGGACAGGGGTTCTGGGCTACACCTTC
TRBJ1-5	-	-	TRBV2	CASSAGESNQPQHF	TGTGCCAGCAGTGCAGGGGAAAGCAATCAGCCCCAGCATTTT
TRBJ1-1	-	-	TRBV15	CATSQQGNTEAFF	TGTGCCACCAGTCAACAGGGGAACACTGAAGCTTTCTTT